This section outlines one TCR beta chain sequence together with its context. Per the original data handling: Cell counts per sample came from amplifying reference gene primers. TCRdb keeps only in-frame clones here, not all; method: immunoSEQ multiplex PCR. V, J and clone size derive from that table, while D and trimming were established from the DNA sequence. The sample lists some 100,000 clones, around 93% seen once, with 15% to 20% in the top ten. This sample is drawn from a study of blood T cell repertoires in COVID-19. Study as a whole: The United States, Italy and Spain supplied acute and convalescent COVID-19 samples. Sample material is recorded as cDNA or gDNA derived from T cells, B-cell-depleted T cells, or PBMCs.

CDR1 is SGHVS, CDR2 FQNEAQ, per germline. This CDR3 comprises 12 residues. The V and J ends lost 6 bases and 2 bases respectively, with 8 bases between them. The chain uses TRBV7-8 and TRBJ2-7, with D tentatively TRBD1 (5 bases). Sequenced sample: peripheral blood. The origin of this receptor is a man aged 45-65 years with acute or convalescent COVID-19. This CDR3 is CASRDIAYEQYF. CDR3 sequence (DNA): TGTGCCAGCAGGGACATCGCCTACGAGCAGTACTTC. The full variable domain, rest sourced from reference TRBV7-8 and TRBJ2-7, is GAGVSQSPRYKVAKRGQDVALRCDPISGHVSLFWYQQALGQGPEFLTYFQNEAQLDKSGLPSDRFFAERPEGSVSTLKIQRTQQEDSAVYLCASRDIAYEQYFGPGTRLTVT.